This TCR beta chain was obtained from a study of T cells in localized non-small cell lung cancer. Study-wide results and caveats: When the top 100 tumor clones were examined, a median around 50 of them also appeared in the adjacent lung, which was paired and uninvolved.

This clone was observed a few times. The antigen remains unidentified. Germline V CDR1 and CDR2: KGHSH, LQKENI. This CDR3 has 17 residues. Deletions cut 2 bases from V and 1 base from J, with 17 bases between. Sequenced by immunoSEQ multiplex PCR; TCRdb stores in-frame clones only, minus some. The sample has about 2,200 clones; just over 25% are singletons. This chain connects TRBV18 to TRBJ1-1, with a tentative D call TRBD1 (6 bases). The sequencing here drew on lung tumor tissue, taken before any cancer treatment. This TCR was recovered from a woman between 35 and 75 years old with stage III squamous cell lung carcinoma. Here the CDR3 reads CASSPNGKGGPNTEAFF. DNA for the CDR3: TGTGCCAGCTCACCAAACGGGAAGGGGGGCCCGAACACTGAAGCTTTCTTT.